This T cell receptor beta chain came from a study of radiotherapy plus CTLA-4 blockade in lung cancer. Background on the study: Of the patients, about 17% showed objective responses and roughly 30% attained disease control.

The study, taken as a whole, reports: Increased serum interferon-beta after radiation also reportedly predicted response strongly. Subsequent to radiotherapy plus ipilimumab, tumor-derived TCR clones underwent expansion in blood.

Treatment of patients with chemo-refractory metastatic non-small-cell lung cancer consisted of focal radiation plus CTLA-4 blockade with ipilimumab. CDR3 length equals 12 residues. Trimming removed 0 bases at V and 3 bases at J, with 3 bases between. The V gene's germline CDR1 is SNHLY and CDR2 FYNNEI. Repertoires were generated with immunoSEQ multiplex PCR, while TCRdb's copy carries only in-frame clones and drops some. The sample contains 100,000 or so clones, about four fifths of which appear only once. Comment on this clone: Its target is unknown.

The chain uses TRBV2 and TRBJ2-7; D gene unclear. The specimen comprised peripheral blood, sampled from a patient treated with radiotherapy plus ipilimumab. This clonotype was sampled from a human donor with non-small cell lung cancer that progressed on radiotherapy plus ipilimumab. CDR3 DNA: TGTGCCAGCAGTGAAGCGGTCTACGAGCAGTACTTC. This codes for CASSEAVYEQYF.